Listed here is a single T cell receptor (beta chain). CDR3 length equals 15 residues. V was pared by 0 bases and J by 4 bases, with 3 bases of the junction left unmatched. In germline, CDR1 is SGDLS, CDR2 YYNGEE. As originally analysed: Estimated nucleated cell counts came from reference gene primer amplification. The protocol was immunoSEQ multiplex PCR, while the TCRdb copy is restricted to in-frame clones and leaves out a portion. The DNA gave D and trimming, while V, J and clone size come from that table. Of over 9,500 clones detected, roughly 89% appear once; the ten largest clones hold around a fifth. The data are from a study of blood T cell repertoires in COVID-19.

Sequenced material: peripheral blood. The chain combines TRBV9 with TRBJ2-5, with 10 positions matching TRBD2. This TCR came from an older woman with active COVID-19. CDR3 nucleotides: TGTGCCAGCAGCGTAGTGGCTAGCGGGGGAGAGACCCAGTACTTC. The encoded protein is CASSVVASGGETQYF.